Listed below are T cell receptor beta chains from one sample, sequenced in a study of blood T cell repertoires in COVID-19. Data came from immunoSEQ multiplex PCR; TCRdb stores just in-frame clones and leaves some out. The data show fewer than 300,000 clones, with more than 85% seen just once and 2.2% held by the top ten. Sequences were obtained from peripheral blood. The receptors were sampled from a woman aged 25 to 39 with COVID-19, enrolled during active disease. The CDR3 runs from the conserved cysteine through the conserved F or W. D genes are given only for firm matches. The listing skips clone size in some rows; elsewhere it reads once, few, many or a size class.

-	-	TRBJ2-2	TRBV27	TGTGCCAGCACAGGGGACACCGGGGAGCTGTTTTTT	CASTGDTGELFF
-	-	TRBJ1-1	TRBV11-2	TGTGCCAGCAGCTTAGTACAGGGTGGGAACACTGAAGCTTTCTTT	CASSLVQGGNTEAFF
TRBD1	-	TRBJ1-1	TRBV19	TGTGCCAGCGGGACAGGGCCCACCGTAGCTTTCTTT	CASGTGPTVAFF
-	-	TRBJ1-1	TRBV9	TGTGCCAGCAGCGCCGCCGGGGACACCCTTATCACTGAAGCTTTCTTT	CASSAAGDTLITEAFF
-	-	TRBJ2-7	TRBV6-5	TGTGCCAGCGGCCGCGGCTACGAGCAGTACTTC	CASGRGYEQYF
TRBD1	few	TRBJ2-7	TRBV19	TGTGCCAGTAGTGACCGGGACAGGCCGTACGAGCAGTACTTC	CASSDRDRPYEQYF
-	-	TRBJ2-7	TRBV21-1	TGTGCCAGCAGCAACCCAGGGGGCGGCTACGAGCAGTACTTC	CASSNPGGGYEQYF
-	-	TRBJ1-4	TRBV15	TGTGCCACCAGCGGAGGGGCTTTGGTTGAAAAACTGTTTTTT	CATSGGALVEKLFF
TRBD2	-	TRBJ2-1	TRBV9	TGTGCCAGCAGCGCCGGGACTAGCGGGCTTCTTTACAATGAGCAGTTCTTC	CASSAGTSGLLYNEQFF
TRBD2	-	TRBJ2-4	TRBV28	TGTGCCAGCAGTTTGTCCGGCGGGAGACAGACCAAAAACATTCAGTACTTC	CASSLSGGRQTKNIQYF
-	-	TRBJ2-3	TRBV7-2	TGTGCCAGCAGCTTAGTTTGGGGCGGCACAGATACGCAGTATTTT	CASSLVWGGTDTQYF
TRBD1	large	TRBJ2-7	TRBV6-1	TGTGCCAGCAGTGAAGGGACAGGGGGCTCCTACGAGCAGTACTTC	CASSEGTGGSYEQYF
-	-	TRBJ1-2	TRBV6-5	TGTGCCAGCAGTCCTCAAAGGGGGGGGGCATTTGGCTACACCTTC	CASSPQRGGAFGYTF
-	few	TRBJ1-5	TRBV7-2	TGTGCCAGCAGCTTAGCTCGCCAGTTCAATCAGCCCCAGCATTTT	CASSLARQFNQPQHF
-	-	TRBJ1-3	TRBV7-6	TGTGCCAGCAGCTTACTTGGGGGGGAGCACACCATATATTTT	CASSLLGGEHTIYF
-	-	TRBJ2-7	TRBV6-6	TGTGCCAGCACCTTTAATCCCGACACCCCCTACGAGCAGTACTTC	CASTFNPDTPYEQYF
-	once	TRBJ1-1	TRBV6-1	TGTGCCAGCAGTGAACAGATCATGAACACTGAAGCTTTCTTT	CASSEQIMNTEAFF
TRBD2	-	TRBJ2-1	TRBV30	TGTGCCTGGTCTCCGGGACTACCGAACAATGAGCAGTTCTTC	CAWSPGLPNNEQFF
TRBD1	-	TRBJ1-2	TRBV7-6	TGTGCCAGCAGCCCTCAAGACAGGGAAGACTATGGCTACACCTTC	CASSPQDREDYGYTF
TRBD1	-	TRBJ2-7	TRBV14	TGTGCCAGCAGCTTCGGACAGGACTCCTACGAGCAGTACTTC	CASSFGQDSYEQYF
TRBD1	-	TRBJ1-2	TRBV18	TGTGCCAGCTCACCACCGGCGGGACAGGGAGTCTATGGCTACACCTTC	CASSPPAGQGVYGYTF
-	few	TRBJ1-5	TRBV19	TGTGCCAGTAGTATTAGACAGCGTCAGCCGCCCCAGCATTTT	CASSIRQRQPPQHF
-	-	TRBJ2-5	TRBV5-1	TGCGCCAGCGCAGATCGAGAGACCCAGTACTTC	CASADRETQYF
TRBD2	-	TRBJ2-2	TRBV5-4	TGTGCCAGCAGCCAAGGTGGACTAGCGGGTAACACCGGGGAGCTGTTTTTT	CASSQGGLAGNTGELFF
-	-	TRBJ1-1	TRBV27	TGTGCCAGCAGTTTTAAGATCCAGGACACTGAAGCTTTCTTT	CASSFKIQDTEAFF
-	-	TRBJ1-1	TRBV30	TGTGCCTGGAGTGTACTACAGGAGGCTTTCTTT	CAWSVLQEAFF
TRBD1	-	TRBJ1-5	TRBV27	TGTGCCAGCAGTTTATTTTCCGGGACAGACTATAGCAATCAGCCCCAGCATTTT	CASSLFSGTDYSNQPQHF
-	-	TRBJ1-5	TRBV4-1	TGCGCCAGCAGCCAAAGGAGGGAGGAGCCCCAGCATTTT	CASSQRREEPQHF
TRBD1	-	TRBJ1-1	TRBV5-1	TGCGCCAGCAGCTTACAGGGACAGTTGAACACTGAAGCTTTCTTT	CASSLQGQLNTEAFF
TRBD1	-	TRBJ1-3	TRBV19	TGTGCCAGTAGTATCGCCGGGACAGGGAGTGATACTGGAAACACCATATATTTT	CASSIAGTGSDTGNTIYF
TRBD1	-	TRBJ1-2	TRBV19	TGTGCCAGTACATGGGCAGGGGGCGTCCCCTATGGCTACACCTTC	CASTWAGGVPYGYTF
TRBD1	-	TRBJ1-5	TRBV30	TGTGCCTGGAGTGATGGACAGGGGGCGCGTCAGCCCCAGCATTTT	CAWSDGQGARQPQHF
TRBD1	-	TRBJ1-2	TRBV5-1	TGCGCCAGCAGCTTGGCACAGGGGGCACAAAACTATGGCTACACCTTC	CASSLAQGAQNYGYTF
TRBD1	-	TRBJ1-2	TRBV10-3	TGTGCCATCAGTGAGCCGACAGGGGAGAGCGATGGCTACACCTTC	CAISEPTGESDGYTF
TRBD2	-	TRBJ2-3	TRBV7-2	TGTGCCAGCAGCTTAACTAGCGGGAGGCCAGATACGCAGTATTTT	CASSLTSGRPDTQYF
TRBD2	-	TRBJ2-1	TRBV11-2	TGTGCCAGCAGCTCAAGACTAGCGGGAGGTCTTGAGCAGTTCTTC	CASSSRLAGGLEQFF
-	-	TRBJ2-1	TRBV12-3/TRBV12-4	TGTGCCAGCAGTCCCCGTAATGAGCAGTTCTTC	CASSPRNEQFF
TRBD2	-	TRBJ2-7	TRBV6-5	TGTGCCAGCTCCACTAGCGGGAGATCCTACGAGCAGTACTTC	CASSTSGRSYEQYF
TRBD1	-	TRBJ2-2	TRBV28	TGTGCCAGCAGGCCCGGGACAGCAGCCACCGGGGAGCTGTTTTTT	CASRPGTAATGELFF
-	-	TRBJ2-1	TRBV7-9	TGTGCCAGCAGCAAACAGGGCATTGAGCAGTTCTTC	CASSKQGIEQFF
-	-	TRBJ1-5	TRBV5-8	TGTGCCAGCAGCTTTCGTCCGGGAAGCAGCAATCAGCCCCAGCATTTT	CASSFRPGSSNQPQHF
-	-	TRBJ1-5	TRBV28	TGTGCCAGCAGTATGGACAGTAATCCCCAGCCCCAGCATTTT	CASSMDSNPQPQHF
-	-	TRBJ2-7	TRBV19	TGTGCCAGTAGCAGCGCCCACTACGAGCAGTACTTC	CASSSAHYEQYF
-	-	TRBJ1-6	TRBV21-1	TGTGCCAGCAGCAAAGCCCCGTCCCGGGACAGGGGGCCCTTTCACTCCTATAATTCACCCCTCCACTTT	CASSKAPSRDRGPFHSYNSPLHF
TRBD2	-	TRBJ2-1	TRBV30	TGTGCCTGTTCCGGGACTAGCGGTTACAATGAGCAGTTCTTC	CACSGTSGYNEQFF
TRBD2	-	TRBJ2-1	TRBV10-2	TGCGCCAGCAGTGAGTTGGGGGGGTCTGAGCAGTTCTTC	CASSELGGSEQFF
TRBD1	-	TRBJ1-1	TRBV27	TGTGCCAGCAGGGGGACAGGGAGGCCGAGTGACACTGAAGCTTTCTTT	CASRGTGRPSDTEAFF
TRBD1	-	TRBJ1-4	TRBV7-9	TGTGCCAGCATGGAGACAGGGCCTAATGAAAAACTGTTTTTT	CASMETGPNEKLFF
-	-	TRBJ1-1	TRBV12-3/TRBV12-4	TGTGCCAGCAGTTTGGCCAGGGGAAGGGCTTTCTTT	CASSLARGRAFF
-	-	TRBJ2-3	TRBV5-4	TGTGCCAGCAGCTTGTTTTTCGACGGGAGCACAGATACGCAGTATTTT	CASSLFFDGSTDTQYF
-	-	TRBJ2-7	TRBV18	TGTGCCAGCTCACCCTCCCTAAAGACAGGTGCCTCCTACGAGCAGTACTTC	CASSPSLKTGASYEQYF
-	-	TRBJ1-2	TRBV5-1	TGCGCCAGCAGCCCGACCGACGGGATCTATGGCTACACCTTC	CASSPTDGIYGYTF
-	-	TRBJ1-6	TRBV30	TGTGCCCAATCTCAGGAGGGTGGAAATTCACCCCTCCACTTT	CAQSQEGGNSPLHF
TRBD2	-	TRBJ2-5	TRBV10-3	TGTGCCATCAGTGGACTAGCGGGAGGCGGGGAGACCCAGTACTTC	CAISGLAGGGETQYF